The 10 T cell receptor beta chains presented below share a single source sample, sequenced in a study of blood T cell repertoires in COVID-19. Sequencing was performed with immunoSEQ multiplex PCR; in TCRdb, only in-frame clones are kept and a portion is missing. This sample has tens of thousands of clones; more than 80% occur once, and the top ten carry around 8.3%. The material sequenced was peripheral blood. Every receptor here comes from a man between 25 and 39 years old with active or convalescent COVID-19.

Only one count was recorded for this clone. In nucleotides, the CDR3 is TGTGCCATCAGTGAGAGGGGACAGGGGTTGGGTCAGCCCCAGCATTTT. Translating it yields CAISERGQGLGQPQHF. This chain connects TRBV10-3 to TRBJ1-5; 10 bases are shared with TRBD1. CDR3 size: 16 residues. With 2 bases clipped from V and 6 bases from J, the junction kept 7 bases outside the gene matches. Germline V lookup: CDR1 ENHRY, CDR2 SYGVKD.

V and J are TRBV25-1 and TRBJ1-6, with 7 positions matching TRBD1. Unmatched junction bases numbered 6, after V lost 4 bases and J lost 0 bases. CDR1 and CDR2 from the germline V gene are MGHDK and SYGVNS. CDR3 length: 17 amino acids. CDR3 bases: TGTGCCAGCAGTGGCAGACAGGGAAGCTCCTATAATTCACCCCTCCACTTT. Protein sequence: CASSGRQGSSYNSPLHF.

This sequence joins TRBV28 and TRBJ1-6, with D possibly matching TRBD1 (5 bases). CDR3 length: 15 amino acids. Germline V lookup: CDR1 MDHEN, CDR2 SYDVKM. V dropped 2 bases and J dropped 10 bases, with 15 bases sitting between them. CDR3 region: CASSLAGPGGSPLHF. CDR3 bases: TGTGCCAGCAGTTTAGCGGGCCCCGGGGGGTCACCCCTCCACTTT.

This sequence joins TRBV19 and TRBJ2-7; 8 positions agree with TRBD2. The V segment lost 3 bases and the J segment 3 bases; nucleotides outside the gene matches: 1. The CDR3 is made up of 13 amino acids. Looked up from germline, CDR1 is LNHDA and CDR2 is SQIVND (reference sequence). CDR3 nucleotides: TGTGCCAGTAGTATGGGACTAGACTACGAGCAGTACGTC. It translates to CASSMGLDYEQYV.

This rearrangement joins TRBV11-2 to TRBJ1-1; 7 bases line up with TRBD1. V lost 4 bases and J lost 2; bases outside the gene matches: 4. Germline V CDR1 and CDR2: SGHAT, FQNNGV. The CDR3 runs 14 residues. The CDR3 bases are TGTGCCAGCAGCTACCACAGGGGAAACACTGAAGCTTTCTTT. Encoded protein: CASSYHRGNTEAFF.

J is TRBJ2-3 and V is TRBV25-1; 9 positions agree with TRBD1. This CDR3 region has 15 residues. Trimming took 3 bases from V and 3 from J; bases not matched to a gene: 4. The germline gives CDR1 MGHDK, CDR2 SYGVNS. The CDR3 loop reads CASSEFGQGTDTQYF. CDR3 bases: TGTGCCAGCAGTGAGTTTGGACAGGGGACAGATACGCAGTATTTT.

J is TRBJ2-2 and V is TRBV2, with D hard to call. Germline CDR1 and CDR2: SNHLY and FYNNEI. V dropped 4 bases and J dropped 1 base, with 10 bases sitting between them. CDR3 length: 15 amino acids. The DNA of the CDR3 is TGTGCCAGCAGTGCCGACACGGAGAACACCGGGGAGCTGTTTTTT. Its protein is CASSADTENTGELFF.

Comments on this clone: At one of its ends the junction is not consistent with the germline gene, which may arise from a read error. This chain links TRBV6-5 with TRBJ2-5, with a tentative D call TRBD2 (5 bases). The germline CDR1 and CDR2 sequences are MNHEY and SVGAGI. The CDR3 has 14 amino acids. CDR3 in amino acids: CASGYGSSQETQYF. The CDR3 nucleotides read TGTGCCAGCGGTTATGGGAGTTCCCAAGAGACCCAGTACTTC.

CDR3 sequence (DNA): TGTGCCAGCAGCTTAGGAACGGGAGGAGGTACCGGGGAGCTGTTTTTT. Its protein product is CASSLGTGGGTGELFF. The J gene is TRBJ2-2, the V gene TRBV7-2; 7 bases map to TRBD2. Germline loops: CDR1 SGHTA, CDR2 FQGNSA. Trimming took 1 base from V and 5 from J; bases not matched to a gene: 7. The CDR3 is 16 residues long.

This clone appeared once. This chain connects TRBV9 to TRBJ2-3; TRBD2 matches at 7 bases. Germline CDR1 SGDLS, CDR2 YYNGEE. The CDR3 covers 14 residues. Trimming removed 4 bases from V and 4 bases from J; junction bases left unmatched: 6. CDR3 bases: TGTGCCAGCAGCCTAGGACTAGATGCAGATACGCAGTATTTT. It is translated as CASSLGLDADTQYF.